The TCR beta chain described here comes from a study of blood T cell repertoires in COVID-19. Some clones are missing from TCRdb's copy, which holds only in-frame ones; the method was immunoSEQ multiplex PCR. The repertoire includes 150,000 to 200,000 clones, about 81% of them detected once, and roughly 11% sits in the top ten. The CDR3 spans 12 residues. Germline CDR1 SQVTM, CDR2 ANQGSEA. Trimming removed 4 bases from V and 1 base from J, with 7 bases in between. Sequences were obtained from peripheral blood. The rearrangement joins TRBV29-1 to TRBJ1-1; D uncertain. The source is a human donor in a cohort sampled during active COVID-19. Written as DNA, the CDR3 is TGCAGCGTTGCCACGCGGAACACTGAAGCTTTCTTT. Translated: CSVATRNTEAFF.